A selection of T cell receptor beta chains follows, all from one sample in a study of CD8 T cells in Susac syndrome. TCRdb fed the immunoSEQ multiplex PCR reads into MiXCR, producing one record per CDR3 protein. This repertoire shows about 160,000 distinct CDR3 sequences, about 91% found once; its top ten account for roughly 0.08%. The sequenced sample consisted of CD4+ T cells from PBMCs. These receptors all come from a human donor in good health. Each CDR3 is given with its conserved first and last residue. D genes are given only for firm matches. Only part of the rows carry a size: once, few, many, or a class if the clone is expanded.

clone size: .; D gene: TRBD2; V gene: TRBV9; J gene: TRBJ2-2; CDR3 DNA: TGTGCCAGCAGCGTAGCGGGAGGGCAAGGCGGGGAGCTGTTTTTT; CDR3 protein: CASSVAGGQGGELFF
clone size: .; D gene: .; V gene: TRBV5-5; J gene: TRBJ1-5; CDR3 DNA: TGTGCCAGCCGGCAAGGGTTGAGCAATCAGCCCCAGCATTTT; CDR3 protein: CASRQGLSNQPQHF
clone size: .; D gene: .; V gene: TRBV29-1; J gene: TRBJ1-2; CDR3 DNA: TGCAGCGTTCGCAGGGGAAACTATGGCTACACCTTC; CDR3 protein: CSVRRGNYGYTF
clone size: once; D gene: .; V gene: TRBV7-2; J gene: TRBJ1-5; CDR3 DNA: TGTGCCAGCAGCTTAGCCGGGCCTTCCTCAGGGCCCCAGCATTTT; CDR3 protein: CASSLAGPSSGPQHF
clone size: .; D gene: TRBD2; V gene: TRBV20-1; J gene: TRBJ2-1; CDR3 DNA: TGCAGTGCTCCTCTCCTAGCGGGGGGGCCGGGTAATGAGCAGTTCTTC; CDR3 protein: CSAPLLAGGPGNEQFF
clone size: few; D gene: .; V gene: TRBV6-5; J gene: TRBJ2-4; CDR3 DNA: TGTGCCAGCAGTTGGGCCGCGGATAAAAACATTCAGTACTTC; CDR3 protein: CASSWAADKNIQYF
clone size: .; D gene: TRBD1; V gene: TRBV7-2; J gene: TRBJ2-5; CDR3 DNA: TGTGCCTCCGGGGACAGGGCTGCTGAGACCCAGTACTTC; CDR3 protein: CASGDRAAETQYF
clone size: few; D gene: TRBD1; V gene: TRBV5-4; J gene: TRBJ1-3; CDR3 DNA: TGTGCCAGCAGCGTCGACAGGGGGTCTGGAAACACCATATATTTT; CDR3 protein: CASSVDRGSGNTIYF
clone size: few; D gene: TRBD1; V gene: TRBV29-1; J gene: TRBJ2-7; CDR3 DNA: TGCAGCGTTGCCGGGACAGGGTCTGGGGAGCAGTACTTC; CDR3 protein: CSVAGTGSGEQYF
clone size: .; D gene: .; V gene: TRBV6-5; J gene: TRBJ1-5; CDR3 DNA: TGTGCCAGCAGTTACTCGATCGCCGGGAATCAGCCCCAGCATTTT; CDR3 protein: CASSYSIAGNQPQHF
clone size: .; D gene: TRBD2; V gene: TRBV5-6; J gene: TRBJ2-6; CDR3 DNA: TGTGCCAGCAGCTTGGATCGGGGGGTCTCTGGGGCCAACGTCCTGACTTTC; CDR3 protein: CASSLDRGVSGANVLTF
clone size: .; D gene: TRBD2; V gene: TRBV24-1; J gene: TRBJ2-1; CDR3 DNA: TGTGCCACCAGTGATTTGCAGACTAGCGGGAGTAATGAGCAGTTCTTC; CDR3 protein: CATSDLQTSGSNEQFF
clone size: .; D gene: .; V gene: TRBV5-1; J gene: TRBJ2-5; CDR3 DNA: TGCGCCAGCAGCTTCCAGGTTGAAGAGACCCAGTACTTC; CDR3 protein: CASSFQVEETQYF
clone size: .; D gene: .; V gene: TRBV5-1; J gene: TRBJ2-7; CDR3 DNA: TGCGCCAGCAGCACCGGGACCGGGACATTCTACGAGCAGTACTTC; CDR3 protein: CASSTGTGTFYEQYF
clone size: .; D gene: TRBD2; V gene: TRBV29-1; J gene: TRBJ2-5; CDR3 DNA: TGCAGCGTTCGGGGGGGGGTTGAAGAGACCCAGTACTTC; CDR3 protein: CSVRGGVEETQYF
clone size: .; D gene: TRBD2; V gene: TRBV27; J gene: TRBJ2-7; CDR3 DNA: TGTGCCATCTCACCTAGCGGGAGAATCTACGAGCAGTACTTC; CDR3 protein: CAISPSGRIYEQYF
clone size: .; D gene: .; V gene: TRBV27; J gene: TRBJ1-2; CDR3 DNA: TGTGCCAGCAGACCGACTACCCCCCCTTCCTATGGCTACACCTTC; CDR3 protein: CASRPTTPPSYGYTF
clone size: .; D gene: TRBD1; V gene: TRBV10-3; J gene: TRBJ1-1; CDR3 DNA: TGTGCCATCAGAGCCGGGACAGGGTGGTCTGAAGCTTTCTTT; CDR3 protein: CAIRAGTGWSEAFF
clone size: .; D gene: .; V gene: TRBV7-7; J gene: TRBJ2-3; CDR3 DNA: TGTGCTAGCAGCTGGGCGGGTAATGAATCAGATACGCAGTATTTT; CDR3 protein: CASSWAGNESDTQYF
clone size: once; D gene: .; V gene: TRBV7-2; J gene: TRBJ1-5; CDR3 DNA: TGTGCCAGCAGCTTAGTTAATGTTGGTCTGAATCAGCCCCAGCATTTT; CDR3 protein: CASSLVNVGLNQPQHF
clone size: few; D gene: TRBD1; V gene: TRBV7-2; J gene: TRBJ1-1; CDR3 DNA: TGTGCCAGCAGCCGGGACAGGAACACTGAAGCTTTCTTT; CDR3 protein: CASSRDRNTEAFF
clone size: .; D gene: .; V gene: TRBV6-2/TRBV6-3; J gene: TRBJ1-1; CDR3 DNA: TGTGCCAGCAGCCTCCCGGCAGGTGAAGCTTTCTTT; CDR3 protein: CASSLPAGEAFF
clone size: .; D gene: TRBD2; V gene: TRBV29-1; J gene: TRBJ2-5; CDR3 DNA: TGCAGCGTTTGGACTAGCGGGAGAGAGACCCAGTACTTC; CDR3 protein: CSVWTSGRETQYF
clone size: .; D gene: .; V gene: TRBV5-1; J gene: TRBJ2-5; CDR3 DNA: TGCGCCAGCAGCTTGGCGTCAGATCAAGAGACCCAGTACTTC; CDR3 protein: CASSLASDQETQYF
clone size: .; D gene: .; V gene: TRBV5-6; J gene: TRBJ2-3; CDR3 DNA: TGTGCCAGCAGCTTGGGTCCACAAGATACGCAGTATTTT; CDR3 protein: CASSLGPQDTQYF
clone size: .; D gene: .; V gene: TRBV20-1; J gene: TRBJ1-3; CDR3 DNA: TGCAGTGCTAATCCCGGGACATTCGGTGGAAACACCATATATTTT; CDR3 protein: CSANPGTFGGNTIYF
clone size: .; D gene: .; V gene: TRBV28; J gene: TRBJ2-2; CDR3 DNA: TGTGCCAGCTTAATTGACCAGAAGGGGACCGGGGAGCTGTTTTTT; CDR3 protein: CASLIDQKGTGELFF
clone size: once; D gene: .; V gene: TRBV20-1; J gene: TRBJ1-5; CDR3 DNA: TGCAGTGCTAGGAAGGGTGGCAGCAATCAGCCCCAGCATTTT; CDR3 protein: CSARKGGSNQPQHF
clone size: once; D gene: .; V gene: TRBV6-2/TRBV6-3; J gene: TRBJ2-2; CDR3 DNA: TGTGCCAGCAGTTACTCGGGGCACGCCGGGGAGCTGTTTTTT; CDR3 protein: CASSYSGHAGELFF
clone size: .; D gene: .; V gene: TRBV2; J gene: TRBJ1-3; CDR3 DNA: TGTGCCAGCTCGTACAACGCCAACACCATATATTTT; CDR3 protein: CASSYNANTIYF
clone size: .; D gene: .; V gene: TRBV5-1; J gene: TRBJ1-5; CDR3 DNA: TGCGCCAGCCGCTTGGGGGACGGAAGAAATCAGCCCCAGCATTTT; CDR3 protein: CASRLGDGRNQPQHF
clone size: once; D gene: TRBD2; V gene: TRBV5-1; J gene: TRBJ2-7; CDR3 DNA: TGCGCCAGCAGCTTAGAGGCGGGAGGATCCTACGAGCAGTACTTC; CDR3 protein: CASSLEAGGSYEQYF
clone size: .; D gene: TRBD1; V gene: TRBV5-1; J gene: TRBJ2-7; CDR3 DNA: TGCGCCAGCAGCACGACAGGGCTCCGCTCCTACGAGCAGTACTTC; CDR3 protein: CASSTTGLRSYEQYF
clone size: once; D gene: TRBD2; V gene: TRBV15; J gene: TRBJ2-2; CDR3 DNA: TGTGCCACCAGCCCCTTTGGGCTAGCGGGGGGTTACTCCACCGGGGAGCTGTTTTTT; CDR3 protein: CATSPFGLAGGYSTGELFF
clone size: .; D gene: TRBD1; V gene: TRBV6-6; J gene: TRBJ1-4; CDR3 DNA: TGTGCCAGCAGTCTAGGGACAGGGGGTGAAAAACTGTTTTTT; CDR3 protein: CASSLGTGGEKLFF
clone size: .; D gene: TRBD2; V gene: TRBV5-1; J gene: TRBJ2-3; CDR3 DNA: TGCGCCAGCAGCTTGCCGGGACTAGCAGTGGATACGCAGTATTTT; CDR3 protein: CASSLPGLAVDTQYF
clone size: .; D gene: TRBD2; V gene: TRBV20-1; J gene: TRBJ2-5; CDR3 DNA: TGCAGTGCTAGAGATCTTGCTAGCGGGGACCAAGAGACCCAGTACTTC; CDR3 protein: CSARDLASGDQETQYF
clone size: .; D gene: .; V gene: TRBV5-1; J gene: TRBJ1-1; CDR3 DNA: TGCGCCAGCAGCTCCCCCTCCGACCCTGAAGCTTTCTTT; CDR3 protein: CASSSPSDPEAFF
clone size: few; D gene: .; V gene: TRBV3-1; J gene: TRBJ2-2; CDR3 DNA: TGTGCCAGCAGCCCGGACTCTAACACCGGGGAGCTGTTTTTT; CDR3 protein: CASSPDSNTGELFF
clone size: .; D gene: .; V gene: TRBV5-1; J gene: TRBJ1-3; CDR3 DNA: TGCGCCAGCAGCTTGTCCATTTCTGGAAACACCATATATTTT; CDR3 protein: CASSLSISGNTIYF
clone size: .; D gene: .; V gene: TRBV9; J gene: TRBJ1-1; CDR3 DNA: TGTGCCAGCAGCGTAGCATCTGGGATCGGAGAAGCTTTCTTT; CDR3 protein: CASSVASGIGEAFF
clone size: .; D gene: .; V gene: TRBV2; J gene: TRBJ2-1; CDR3 DNA: TGTGCCAGCAGTGAAACCCAGCCGCCGATCTTC; CDR3 protein: CASSETQPPIF
clone size: .; D gene: .; V gene: TRBV29-1; J gene: TRBJ2-3; CDR3 DNA: TGCAGCGTTCGCATTGGCACAAGCACAGATACGCAGTATTTT; CDR3 protein: CSVRIGTSTDTQYF
clone size: .; D gene: TRBD1; V gene: TRBV14; J gene: TRBJ2-5; CDR3 DNA: TGTGCCAGCAGCCTTCGTTCTACTTTTTGGGGGACAGAGGAAGAGACCCAGTACTTC; CDR3 protein: CASSLRSTFWGTEEETQYF
clone size: .; D gene: TRBD1; V gene: TRBV20-1; J gene: TRBJ2-7; CDR3 DNA: TGCAGTGCTGCCGGGACAGGCCGCTCCTACGAGCAGTACTTC; CDR3 protein: CSAAGTGRSYEQYF
clone size: .; D gene: .; V gene: TRBV28; J gene: TRBJ2-1; CDR3 DNA: TGTGCCAGCAGTTCACCGACTGGGACCTTGCAGTTCTTC; CDR3 protein: CASSSPTGTLQFF
clone size: .; D gene: TRBD2; V gene: TRBV7-2; J gene: TRBJ2-3; CDR3 DNA: TGTGCCAGCAGCTTAGTATCGCTAGCGGGGGCCACAGATACGCAGTATTTT; CDR3 protein: CASSLVSLAGATDTQYF
clone size: once; D gene: .; V gene: TRBV14; J gene: TRBJ2-3; CDR3 DNA: TGTGCCAGCAGCCAAAGGCTGCTAGGTACGCAGTATTTT; CDR3 protein: CASSQRLLGTQYF
clone size: .; D gene: .; V gene: TRBV3-1; J gene: TRBJ2-3; CDR3 DNA: TGTGCCAGCAGCCAAGACTGGCTATATAGCACAGATACGCAGTATTTT; CDR3 protein: CASSQDWLYSTDTQYF
clone size: .; D gene: TRBD1; V gene: TRBV7-8; J gene: TRBJ1-4; CDR3 DNA: TGTGCCAGCAGCCCCCGGGACAGAAGACTTGCAACTAATGAAAAACTGTTTTTT; CDR3 protein: CASSPRDRRLATNEKLFF
clone size: .; D gene: TRBD1; V gene: TRBV4-1; J gene: TRBJ2-5; CDR3 DNA: TGCGCCAGCAGCCAAGGACAGGGGCTGGGGGAGACCCAGTACTTC; CDR3 protein: CASSQGQGLGETQYF
clone size: .; D gene: .; V gene: TRBV20-1; J gene: TRBJ2-2; CDR3 DNA: TGCAGTGCTAGAGATCTGTCGGGGATCGGGGAGCTGTTTTTT; CDR3 protein: CSARDLSGIGELFF
clone size: .; D gene: .; V gene: TRBV7-9; J gene: TRBJ1-2; CDR3 DNA: TGTGCCAGCAGTTCGACAGAGGACTATGGCTACACCTTC; CDR3 protein: CASSSTEDYGYTF
clone size: .; D gene: .; V gene: TRBV5-1; J gene: TRBJ2-7; CDR3 DNA: TGCGCCAGCAGCGTGGAGGGTAAGCCCTACGAGCAGTACTTC; CDR3 protein: CASSVEGKPYEQYF
clone size: .; D gene: TRBD2; V gene: TRBV3-1; J gene: TRBJ2-3; CDR3 DNA: TGTGCCAGCAGCGACGGGGCGGGAGAGTGGACAGATACGCAGTATTTT; CDR3 protein: CASSDGAGEWTDTQYF
clone size: .; D gene: .; V gene: TRBV7-2; J gene: TRBJ2-5; CDR3 DNA: TGTGCCAGCAGCCCAGACTTGAATGAGAAGACCCAGTACTTC; CDR3 protein: CASSPDLNEKTQYF
clone size: once; D gene: TRBD1; V gene: TRBV5-1; J gene: TRBJ2-7; CDR3 DNA: TGCGCCAGCAGCATACACTTGGGACAGGTGAACGAGCAGTACTTC; CDR3 protein: CASSIHLGQVNEQYF
clone size: .; D gene: .; V gene: TRBV2; J gene: TRBJ1-2; CDR3 DNA: TGTGCCAGCAGCCGCAGGGACGGCTACACCTTC; CDR3 protein: CASSRRDGYTF
clone size: .; D gene: .; V gene: TRBV27; J gene: TRBJ2-7; CDR3 DNA: TGTGCCAGCAGTTCCGCGGGACTCCCAGTTCTATCCTACGAGCAGTACTTC; CDR3 protein: CASSSAGLPVLSYEQYF